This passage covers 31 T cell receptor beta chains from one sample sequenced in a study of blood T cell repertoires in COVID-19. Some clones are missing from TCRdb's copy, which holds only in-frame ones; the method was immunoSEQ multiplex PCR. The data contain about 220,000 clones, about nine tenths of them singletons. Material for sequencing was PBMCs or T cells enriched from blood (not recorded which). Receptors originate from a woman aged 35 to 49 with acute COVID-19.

CDR3 DNA: TGTGCCAGCAGCCATACTACCCTCCCGGGACAGGGTTTAGGTGGTAATGAGCAGTTCTTC. It yields the protein CASSHTTLPGQGLGGNEQFF. The J gene is TRBJ2-1, the V gene TRBV7-8, with 9 bases fitting TRBD1. V shed 5 bases, J shed 7 bases, and the junction held 24 bases outside the gene matches. CDR1 is SGHVS and CDR2 is FQNEAQ in the germline V gene. The CDR3 spans 20 residues. Drawing the rest from reference TRBV7-8 and TRBJ2-1, the complete variable domain is GAGVSQSPRYKVAKRGQDVALRCDPISGHVSLFWYQQALGQGPEFLTYFQNEAQLDKSGLPSDRFFAERPEGSVSTLKIQRTQQEDSAVYLCASSHTTLPGQGLGGNEQFFGPGTRLTVL.

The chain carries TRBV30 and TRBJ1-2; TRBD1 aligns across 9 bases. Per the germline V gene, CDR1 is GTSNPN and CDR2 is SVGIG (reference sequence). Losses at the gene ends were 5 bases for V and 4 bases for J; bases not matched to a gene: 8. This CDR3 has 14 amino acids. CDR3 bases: TGTGCCTGGGGGGGGACAGGGCTAATCTATGGCTACACCTTC. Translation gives CAWGGTGLIYGYTF.

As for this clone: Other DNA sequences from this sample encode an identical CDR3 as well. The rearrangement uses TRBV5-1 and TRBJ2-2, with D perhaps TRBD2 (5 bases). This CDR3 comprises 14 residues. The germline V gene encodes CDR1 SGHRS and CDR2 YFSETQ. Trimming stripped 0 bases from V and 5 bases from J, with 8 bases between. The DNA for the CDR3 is TGCGCCAGCAGCTTGGCAGGAGGAACCGGGGAGCTGTTTTTT. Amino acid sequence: CASSLAGGTGELFF.

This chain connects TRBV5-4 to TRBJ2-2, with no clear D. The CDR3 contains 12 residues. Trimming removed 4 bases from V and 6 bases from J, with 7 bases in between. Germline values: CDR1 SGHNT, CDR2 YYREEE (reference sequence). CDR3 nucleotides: TGTGCCAGCAGCCCGCCAGCCGGGGAGCTGTTTTTT. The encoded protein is CASSPPAGELFF.

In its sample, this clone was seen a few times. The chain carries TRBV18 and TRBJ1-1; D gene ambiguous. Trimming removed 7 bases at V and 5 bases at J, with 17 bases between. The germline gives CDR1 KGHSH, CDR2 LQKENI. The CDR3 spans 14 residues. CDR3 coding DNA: TGTGCCAGCTTCACCGACCGGGCGGGAACTGAAGCTTTCTTT. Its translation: CASFTDRAGTEAFF.

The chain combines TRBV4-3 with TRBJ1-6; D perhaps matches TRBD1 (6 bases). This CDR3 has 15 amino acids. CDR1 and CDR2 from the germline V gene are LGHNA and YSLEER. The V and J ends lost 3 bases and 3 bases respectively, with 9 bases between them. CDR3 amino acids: CASSQWTDYNSPLHF. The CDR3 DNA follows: TGCGCCAGCAGCCAGTGGACAGACTATAATTCACCCCTCCACTTT.

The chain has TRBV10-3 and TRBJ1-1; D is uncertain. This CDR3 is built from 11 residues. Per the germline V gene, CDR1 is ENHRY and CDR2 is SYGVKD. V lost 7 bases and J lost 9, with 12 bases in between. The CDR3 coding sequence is TGTGCCATCAAGATTGCAGGTAAAGCTTTCTTT. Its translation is CAIKIAGKAFF.

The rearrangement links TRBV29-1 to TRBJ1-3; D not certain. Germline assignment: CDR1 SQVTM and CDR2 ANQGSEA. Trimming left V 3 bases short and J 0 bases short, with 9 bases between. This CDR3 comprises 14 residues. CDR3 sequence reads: CSVEGSDSGNTIYF. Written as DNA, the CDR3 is TGCAGCGTTGAGGGCAGTGACTCTGGAAACACCATATATTTT.

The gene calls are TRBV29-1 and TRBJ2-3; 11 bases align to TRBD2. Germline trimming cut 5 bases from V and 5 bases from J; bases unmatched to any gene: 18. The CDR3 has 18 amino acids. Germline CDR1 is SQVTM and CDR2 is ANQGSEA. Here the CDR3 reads CSVNPRGSGGARRDTQYF. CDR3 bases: TGCAGCGTTAACCCCAGGGGTAGCGGGGGGGCCCGTCGAGATACGCAGTATTTT.

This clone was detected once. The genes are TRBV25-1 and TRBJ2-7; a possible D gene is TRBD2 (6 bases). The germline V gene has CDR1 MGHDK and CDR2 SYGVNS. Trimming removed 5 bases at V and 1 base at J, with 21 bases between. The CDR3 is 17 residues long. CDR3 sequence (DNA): TGTGCCAGCAGTTTAGCCTACCGGGACTCGCCTTCCTACGAGCAGTACTTC. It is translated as CASSLAYRDSPSYEQYF.

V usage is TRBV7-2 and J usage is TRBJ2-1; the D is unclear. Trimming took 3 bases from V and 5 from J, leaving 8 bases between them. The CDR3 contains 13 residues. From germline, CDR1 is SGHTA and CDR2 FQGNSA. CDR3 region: CASSFTRNNEQFF. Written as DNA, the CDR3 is TGTGCCAGCAGCTTTACCAGAAACAATGAGCAGTTCTTC.

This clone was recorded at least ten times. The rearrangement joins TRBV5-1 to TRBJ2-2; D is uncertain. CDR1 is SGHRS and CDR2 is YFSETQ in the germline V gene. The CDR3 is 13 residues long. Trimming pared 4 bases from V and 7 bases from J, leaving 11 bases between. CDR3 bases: TGCGCCAGCAGCCCCCCGGTGTTCGGGGAGCTGTTTTTT. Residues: CASSPPVFGELFF.

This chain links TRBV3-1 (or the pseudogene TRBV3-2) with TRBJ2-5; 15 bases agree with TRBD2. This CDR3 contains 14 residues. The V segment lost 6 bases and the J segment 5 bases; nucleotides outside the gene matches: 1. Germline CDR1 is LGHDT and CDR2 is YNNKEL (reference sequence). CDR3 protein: CASRGTSGGETQYF. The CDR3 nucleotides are TGTGCCAGCAGGGGGACTAGCGGGGGGGAGACCCAGTACTTC.

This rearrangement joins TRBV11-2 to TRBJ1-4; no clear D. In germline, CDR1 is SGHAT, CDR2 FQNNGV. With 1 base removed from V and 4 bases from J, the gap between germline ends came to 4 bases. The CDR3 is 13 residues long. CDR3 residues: CASSLVHNEKLFF. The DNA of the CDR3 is TGTGCCAGCAGCTTAGTCCATAATGAAAAACTGTTTTTT.

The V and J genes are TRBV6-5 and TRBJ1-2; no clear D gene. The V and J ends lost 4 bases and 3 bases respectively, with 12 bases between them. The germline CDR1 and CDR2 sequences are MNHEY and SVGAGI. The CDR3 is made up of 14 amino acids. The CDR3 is CASSFDGADYGYTF. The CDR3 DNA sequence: TGTGCCAGCAGTTTCGACGGAGCAGACTATGGCTACACCTTC.

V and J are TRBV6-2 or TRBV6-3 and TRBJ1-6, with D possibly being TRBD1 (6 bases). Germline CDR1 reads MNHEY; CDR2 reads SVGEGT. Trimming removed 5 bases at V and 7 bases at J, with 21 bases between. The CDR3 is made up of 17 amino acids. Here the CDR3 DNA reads TGTGCCAGCAGTCGGACCGGACAGCCCGTTTTGAATTCACCCCTCCACTTT. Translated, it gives CASSRTGQPVLNSPLHF.

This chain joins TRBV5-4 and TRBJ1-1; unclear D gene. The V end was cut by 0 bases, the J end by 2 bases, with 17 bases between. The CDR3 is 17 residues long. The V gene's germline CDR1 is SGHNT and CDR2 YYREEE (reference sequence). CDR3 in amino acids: CASSLAGVSRSNTEAFF. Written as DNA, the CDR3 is TGTGCCAGCAGCTTGGCCGGGGTGAGCAGGAGTAACACTGAAGCTTTCTTT.

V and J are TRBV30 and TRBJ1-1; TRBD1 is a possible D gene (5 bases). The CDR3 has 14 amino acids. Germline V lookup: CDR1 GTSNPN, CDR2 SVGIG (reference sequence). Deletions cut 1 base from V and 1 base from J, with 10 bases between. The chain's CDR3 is CAWSGQWANTEAFF. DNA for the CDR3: TGTGCCTGGAGTGGACAGTGGGCGAACACTGAAGCTTTCTTT.

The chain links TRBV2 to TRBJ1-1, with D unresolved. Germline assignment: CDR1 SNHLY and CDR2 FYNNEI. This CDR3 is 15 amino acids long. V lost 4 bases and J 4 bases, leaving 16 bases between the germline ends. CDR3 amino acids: CASSVVPGKSTEAFF. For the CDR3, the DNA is TGTGCCAGCAGTGTGGTTCCCGGGAAATCCACTGAAGCTTTCTTT.

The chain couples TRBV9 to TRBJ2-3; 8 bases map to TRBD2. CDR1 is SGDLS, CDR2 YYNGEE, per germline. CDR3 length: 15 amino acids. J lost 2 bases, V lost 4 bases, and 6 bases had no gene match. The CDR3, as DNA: TGTGCCAGCAGCCCCCCGGGGGGGCCCACAGATACGCAGTATTTT. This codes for CASSPPGGPTDTQYF.

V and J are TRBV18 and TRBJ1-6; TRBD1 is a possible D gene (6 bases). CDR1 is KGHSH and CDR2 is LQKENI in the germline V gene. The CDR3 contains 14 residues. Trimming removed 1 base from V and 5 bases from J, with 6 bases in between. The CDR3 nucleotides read TGTGCCAGCTCACCACAGGGGGATAATTCACCCCTCCACTTT. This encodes CASSPQGDNSPLHF.

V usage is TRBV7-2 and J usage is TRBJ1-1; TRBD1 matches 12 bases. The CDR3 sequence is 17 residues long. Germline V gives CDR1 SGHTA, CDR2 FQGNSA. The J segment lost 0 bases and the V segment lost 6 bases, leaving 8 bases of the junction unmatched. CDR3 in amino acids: CASRPPGQGAMNTEAFF. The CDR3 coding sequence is TGTGCCAGCAGACCCCCGGGACAGGGGGCCATGAACACTGAAGCTTTCTTT.

The CDR3 coding sequence is TGTGCCAGCAGCTCTTCTTTCGGGGGTTCAGGAAACACCATATATTTT. This gives the protein CASSSSFGGSGNTIYF. The chain joins TRBV7-9 to TRBJ1-3, with D maybe TRBD1 (5 bases). In germline, CDR1 is SEHNR, CDR2 FQNEAQ (reference sequence). Between the trimmed V and J ends, which lost 4 bases and 4 bases, there was a span of 17 bases. The CDR3 extends over 16 amino acids.

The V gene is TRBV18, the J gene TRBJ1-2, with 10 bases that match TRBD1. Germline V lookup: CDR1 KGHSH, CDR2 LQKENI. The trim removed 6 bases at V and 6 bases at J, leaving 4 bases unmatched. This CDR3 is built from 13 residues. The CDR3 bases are TGTGCCAGCTCCGACAGGGGGCAGAATGGCTACACCTTC. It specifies CASSDRGQNGYTF.

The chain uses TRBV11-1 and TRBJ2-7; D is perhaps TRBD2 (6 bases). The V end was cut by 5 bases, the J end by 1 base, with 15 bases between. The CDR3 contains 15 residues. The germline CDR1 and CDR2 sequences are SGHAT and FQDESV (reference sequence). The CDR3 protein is CASSALAVQSYEQYF. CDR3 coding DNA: TGTGCCAGCAGCGCACTAGCCGTCCAATCCTACGAGCAGTACTTC.

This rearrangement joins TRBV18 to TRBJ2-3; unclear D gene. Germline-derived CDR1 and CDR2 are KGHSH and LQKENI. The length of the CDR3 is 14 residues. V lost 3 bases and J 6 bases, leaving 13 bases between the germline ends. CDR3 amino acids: CASSPASQRDTQYF. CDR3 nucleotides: TGTGCCAGCTCACCGGCCTCCCAGAGGGATACGCAGTATTTT.

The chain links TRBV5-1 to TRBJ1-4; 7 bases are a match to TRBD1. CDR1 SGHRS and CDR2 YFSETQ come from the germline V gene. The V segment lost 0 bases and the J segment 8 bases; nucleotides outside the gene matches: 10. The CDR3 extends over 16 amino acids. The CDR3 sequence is CASSLAGAGGFEKLFF. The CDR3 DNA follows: TGCGCCAGCAGCTTGGCCGGCGCAGGGGGTTTCGAAAAACTGTTTTTT.

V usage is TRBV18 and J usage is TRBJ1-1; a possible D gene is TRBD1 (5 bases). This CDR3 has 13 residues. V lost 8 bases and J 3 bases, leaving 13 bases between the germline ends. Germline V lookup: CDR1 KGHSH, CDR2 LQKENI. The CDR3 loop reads CASAREADTEAFF. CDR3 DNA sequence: TGTGCCAGCGCCAGGGAGGCGGACACTGAAGCTTTCTTT. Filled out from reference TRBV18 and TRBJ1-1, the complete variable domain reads NAGVMQNPRHLVRRRGQEARLRCSPMKGHSHVYWYRQLPEEGLKFMVYLQKENIIDESGMPKERFSAEFPKEGPSILRIQQVVRGDSAAYFCASAREADTEAFFGQGTRLTVV.

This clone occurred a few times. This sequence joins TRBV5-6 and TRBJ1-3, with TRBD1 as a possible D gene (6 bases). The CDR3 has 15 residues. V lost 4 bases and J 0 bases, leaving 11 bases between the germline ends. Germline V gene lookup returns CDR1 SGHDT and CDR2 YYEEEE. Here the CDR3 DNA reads TGTGCCAGCAGCACTATGACAGGCTCTGGAAACACCATATATTTT. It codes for CASSTMTGSGNTIYF.

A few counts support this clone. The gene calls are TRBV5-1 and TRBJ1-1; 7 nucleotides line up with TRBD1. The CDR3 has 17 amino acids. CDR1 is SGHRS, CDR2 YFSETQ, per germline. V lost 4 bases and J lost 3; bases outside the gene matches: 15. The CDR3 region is CASSPTTGLKSYTEAFF. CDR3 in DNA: TGCGCCAGCAGCCCTACGACAGGGTTGAAGTCCTACACTGAAGCTTTCTTT.

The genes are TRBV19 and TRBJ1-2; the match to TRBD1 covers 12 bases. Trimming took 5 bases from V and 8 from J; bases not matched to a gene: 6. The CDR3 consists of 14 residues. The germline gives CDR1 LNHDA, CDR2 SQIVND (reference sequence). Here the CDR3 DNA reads TGTGCCAGTAGTTTGGGACAGGGGGCGCGCGGCTACACCTTC. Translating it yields CASSLGQGARGYTF.